This entry concerns a single T cell receptor beta chain. Some clones are missing from TCRdb's copy, which holds only in-frame ones; the method was immunoSEQ multiplex PCR. The repertoire holds some 300,000 clones, with roughly nine tenths as singletons. This record belongs to a study of blood T cell repertoires in COVID-19. Background on the study: The samples span acute and convalescent COVID-19 from the United States, Italy and Spain. From T cells, B-cell-depleted T cells, or PBMCs came the material, which was cDNA or gDNA.

The V and J ends lost 8 bases and 0 bases, in that order; junction bases with no gene match: 1. The CDR3 has 13 amino acids. Germline-derived CDR1 and CDR2 are LNHDA and SQIVND (reference sequence). The source is a man aged 18-30 years with active or convalescent COVID-19. The chain is built from TRBV19 and TRBJ1-1; 9 positions agree with TRBD1. Sequencing was done on a sample of peripheral blood. The CDR3, as DNA: TGTGCCAGTGGACAGGGGCTGAACACTGAAGCTTTCTTT. Its translation: CASGQGLNTEAFF. Looking up the rest from reference TRBV19 and TRBJ1-1 gives the full variable domain: DGGITQSPKYLFRKEGQNVTLSCEQNLNHDAMYWYRQDPGQGLRLIYYSQIVNDFQKGDIAEGYSVSREKKESFPLTVTSAQKNPTAFYLCASGQGLNTEAFFGQGTRLTVV.